Following are 22 T cell receptor beta chains from one sample sequenced in a study of radiotherapy plus CTLA-4 blockade in lung cancer. Sequencing was performed with immunoSEQ multiplex PCR; in TCRdb, only in-frame clones are kept and a portion is missing. The repertoire has approximately 12,000 clones, about 88% of them found once; the top ten carry around 28%. The sequencing here drew on peripheral blood, taken from a patient treated with radiotherapy plus ipilimumab. These receptors all come from a human donor with non-small cell lung cancer that progressed on radiotherapy plus ipilimumab.

The rearrangement uses TRBV4-2 and TRBJ1-1; D is perhaps TRBD1 (6 bases). The CDR3 spans 16 residues. Germline lookup yields CDR1 LGHNA and CDR2 YNFKEQ. V lost 0 bases to trimming and J lost 2 bases, with 13 bases between them. The CDR3 sequence: CASSQDRGGPNTEAFF. Written as DNA, the CDR3 is TGTGCCAGCAGCCAAGATCGGGGGGGGCCTAACACTGAAGCTTTCTTT.

The chain uses TRBV4-1 and TRBJ1-6; tentatively, D is TRBD1 (6 bases). This CDR3 has 16 amino acids. V dropped 3 bases and J dropped 5 bases, with 14 bases sitting between them. Germline CDR1 and CDR2: MGHRA and YSYEKL. This CDR3 is CASSQVLDSNNSPLHF. The CDR3 DNA follows: TGCGCCAGCAGCCAGGTACTGGACAGTAATAATTCACCCCTCCACTTT.

This sequence joins TRBV7-2 and TRBJ1-4; D uncertain. This CDR3 spans 15 amino acids. Germline V gene data show CDR1 as SGHTA and CDR2 as FQGNSA. The V end was cut by 5 bases, the J end by 0 bases, with 10 bases between. The CDR3 region is CASSPTAATNEKLFF. The CDR3, as DNA: TGTGCCAGCAGCCCCACAGCAGCAACTAATGAAAAACTGTTTTTT.

This rearrangement joins TRBV11-2 to TRBJ1-2, with D hard to call. Trimming shortened V by 2 bases and J by 5 bases, and 15 bases separated the two germline ends. The CDR3 is made up of 15 amino acids. Germline V gene lookup returns CDR1 SGHAT and CDR2 FQNNGV. DNA of the CDR3: TGTGCCAGCAGCTTACAAGGAGGATGGTTATATGGCTACACCTTC. It is translated as CASSLQGGWLYGYTF.

This chain joins TRBV19 and TRBJ2-2; 14 bases fit TRBD2. Trimming at V came to 4 bases and at J to 1 base, leaving 5 bases not matched to a gene. The CDR3 has 18 amino acids. CDR1 is LNHDA and CDR2 is SQIVND in the germline V gene (reference sequence). The CDR3 sequence: CASSKPGLAGVNTGELFF. The DNA for the CDR3 is TGTGCCAGTAGTAAGCCGGGACTAGCGGGGGTGAACACCGGGGAGCTGTTTTTT.

The rearrangement joins TRBV19 to TRBJ1-2; D uncertain. CDR1 LNHDA and CDR2 SQIVND come from the germline V gene (reference sequence). Trimming removed 6 bases from V and 8 bases from J, with 16 bases in between. The CDR3 runs to 13 residues. The CDR3 DNA sequence: TGTGCCAGTAGGCGGCAGCGGGGATCAGGCTACACCTTC. It is translated as CASRRQRGSGYTF.

The chain joins TRBV7-2 to TRBJ2-3; 10 positions agree with TRBD1. Per the germline V gene, CDR1 is SGHTA and CDR2 is FQGNSA. With V trimmed by 5 bases and J by 3 bases, 5 bases remained unmatched. This CDR3 is 15 amino acids long. CDR3: CASSLDRGGTDTQYF. CDR3 DNA: TGTGCCAGCAGCCTGGACAGGGGGGGGACAGATACGCAGTATTTT.

The rearrangement links TRBV4-1 to TRBJ2-7, with no clear D. CDR1 is MGHRA and CDR2 is YSYEKL in the germline V gene. V was trimmed by 2 bases and J by 1 base, leaving 9 bases between them. This CDR3 has 14 residues. The CDR3 coding sequence is TGCGCCAGCAGCCAATCGGTGGTTTCCTACGAGCAGTACTTC. This encodes CASSQSVVSYEQYF.

This CDR3 reads CASSPNRDSEAFF. In DNA, the CDR3 is TGTGCCAGCTCACCGAACCGGGACAGCGAAGCTTTCTTT. The gene calls are TRBV18 and TRBJ1-1; 7 positions match TRBD1. Trimming removed 3 bases from V and 8 bases from J; junction bases left unmatched: 6. Germline V gene sequence: CDR1 KGHSH, CDR2 LQKENI. The CDR3 is 13 residues long. Filled out from reference TRBV18 and TRBJ1-1, the complete variable domain reads NAGVMQNPRHLVRRRGQEARLRCSPMKGHSHVYWYRQLPEEGLKFMVYLQKENIIDESGMPKERFSAEFPKEGPSILRIQQVVRGDSAAYFCASSPNRDSEAFFGQGTRLTVV.

V gene TRBV19 combines with J gene TRBJ1-1; 10 nucleotides line up with TRBD1. There are 14 residues in the CDR3. Germline V gene lookup returns CDR1 LNHDA and CDR2 SQIVND (reference sequence). The V segment lost 6 bases and the J segment 3 bases; nucleotides outside the gene matches: 4. The CDR3 DNA reads TGTGCCAGTAGGACAGGGGGCTGGGACACTGAAGCTTTCTTT. As protein: CASRTGGWDTEAFF. Full variable domain (missing parts from reference TRBV19 and TRBJ1-1): DGGITQSPKYLFRKEGQNVTLSCEQNLNHDAMYWYRQDPGQGLRLIYYSQIVNDFQKGDIAEGYSVSREKKESFPLTVTSAQKNPTAFYLCASRTGGWDTEAFFGQGTRLTVV.

The chain recombines TRBV27 with TRBJ1-5, with a tentative D call TRBD1 (6 bases). Trimming left V 6 bases short and J 1 base short, with 13 bases between. The CDR3 is 15 amino acids. Germline V gene lookup returns CDR1 MNHEY and CDR2 SMNVEV (reference sequence). CDR3 region: CASRSGVISNQPQHF. The CDR3 DNA reads TGTGCCAGCAGGTCAGGGGTCATAAGCAATCAGCCCCAGCATTTT.

The V gene is TRBV5-1, the J gene TRBJ1-2; 7 nucleotides line up with TRBD1. The CDR3 sequence is 15 residues long. Germline V gives CDR1 SGHRS, CDR2 YFSETQ. Germline trimming cut 0 bases from V and 4 bases from J; bases unmatched to any gene: 6. The CDR3 nucleotides are TGCGCCAGCAGCTTGGACGACAGGGTTGTCTATGGCTACACCTTC. As protein: CASSLDDRVVYGYTF.

This chain uses TRBV11-1 with TRBJ2-3; TRBD1 agrees at 10 bases. Germline V gives CDR1 SGHAT, CDR2 FQDESV (reference sequence). With 5 bases clipped from V and 8 bases from J, the junction kept 7 bases outside the gene matches. CDR3 length: 14 residues. The CDR3 sequence: CASSPGQGPGTQYF. The CDR3 nucleotides read TGTGCCAGCAGCCCGGGACAGGGGCCGGGTACGCAGTATTTT.

The V gene is TRBV19, the J gene TRBJ1-6, with TRBD1 matching 8 bases. Germline V gene sequence: CDR1 LNHDA, CDR2 SQIVND (reference sequence). The CDR3 has 14 residues. Trimming removed 10 bases from V and 9 bases from J; junction bases left unmatched: 11. The CDR3 spells CATCAGTGPSPLHF. The CDR3 DNA sequence: TGTGCCACCTGCGCCGGGACAGGACCTTCACCCCTCCACTTT.

This clone was observed a handful of times. The chain recombines TRBV7-2 with TRBJ1-5; perhaps TRBD1 as D (6 bases). The germline V gene has CDR1 SGHTA and CDR2 FQGNSA. The CDR3 totals 12 residues. V lost 1 base to trimming and J lost 13 bases, with 11 bases between them. CDR3 DNA: TGTGCCAGCAGCTTAGGGGCAGGGGTACAGCATTTT. Its translation is CASSLGAGVQHF.

DNA for the CDR3: TGCGCCAGCAGCTTGGATCCGAGCGGGGGGGGCACAGATACGCAGTATTTT. Encoded protein: CASSLDPSGGGTDTQYF. The rearrangement joins TRBV5-1 to TRBJ2-3, with TRBD2 matching 10 bases. Germline V gene sequence: CDR1 SGHRS, CDR2 YFSETQ. The CDR3 contains 17 residues. Unmatched junction bases numbered 5, after V lost 0 bases and J lost 1 base. Together with reference TRBV5-1 and TRBJ2-3, the CDR3 gives the full variable domain: KAGVTQTPRYLIKTRGQQVTLSCSPISGHRSVSWYQQTPGQGLQFLFEYFSETQRNKGNFPGRFSGRQFSNSRSEMNVSTLELGDSALYLCASSLDPSGGGTDTQYFGPGTRLTVL.

On this clone: Other DNA sequences from this sample encode an identical CDR3 as well. This chain links TRBV9 with TRBJ2-2; 9 positions agree with TRBD2. Germline lookup yields CDR1 SGDLS and CDR2 YYNGEE. There are 19 residues in the CDR3. V shed 4 bases, J shed 5 bases, and the junction held 18 bases outside the gene matches. The CDR3 loop reads CASSSTSGLAGGWTGELFF. CDR3 bases: TGTGCCAGCAGCTCCACTTCGGGACTCGCGGGGGGGTGGACCGGGGAGCTGTTTTTT. Using reference TRBV9 and TRBJ2-2 for the parts outside the CDR3, the full variable domain is DSGVTQTPKHLITATGQRVTLRCSPRSGDLSVYWYQQSLDQGLQFLIQYYNGEERAKGNILERFSAQQFPDLHSELNLSSLELGDSALYFCASSSTSGLAGGWTGELFFGEGSRLTVL.

The V call is TRBV27, the J call TRBJ2-7; a possible D gene is TRBD2 (5 bases). CDR1 is MNHEY, CDR2 SMNVEV, per germline (reference sequence). The V and J ends lost 6 bases and 1 base respectively, with 13 bases between them. The CDR3 contains 14 residues. The CDR3 bases are TGTGCCAGCAGCAACGGGGTTAATTCCTACGAGCAGTACTTC. As protein: CASSNGVNSYEQYF.

This clone was detected a few times. The chain joins TRBV27 to TRBJ2-2, with TRBD2 matching 8 bases. The CDR3 is 14 residues long. V lost 7 bases to trimming and J lost 6 bases; unmatched junction nucleotides: 7. Germline CDR1 reads MNHEY; CDR2 reads SMNVEV (reference sequence). The CDR3 region has the DNA TGTGCCAGCACCGGGGGGGCCGGGGCCGGGGAGCTGTTTTTT. Its protein is CASTGGAGAGELFF.

V and J are TRBV18 and TRBJ1-6; the D is unclear. The CDR3 covers 15 residues. Germline CDR1 KGHSH, CDR2 LQKENI. V shed 2 bases and J shed 4 bases, with 9 bases lying between them. The CDR3 is CASSPEGVYNSPLHF. The CDR3 DNA reads TGTGCCAGCTCACCAGAAGGAGTGTATAATTCACCCCTCCACTTT.

This chain links TRBV15 with TRBJ2-3; D may correspond to TRBD1 or TRBD2 (6 bases each). This CDR3 comprises 15 residues. Germline loops: CDR1 LNHNV, CDR2 YYDKDF (reference sequence). The ends were cut back, 3 bases at V and 4 bases at J, with 14 bases in the middle. The CDR3 DNA reads TGTGCCACCAGCAGGATTTCGAGGGGGGCAGATACGCAGTATTTT. Protein sequence: CATSRISRGADTQYF.

The V gene is TRBV2, the J gene TRBJ1-5; D gene unclear. Germline V CDR1 and CDR2: SNHLY, FYNNEI. This CDR3 is 14 amino acids long. Trimming pared 3 bases from V and 7 bases from J, leaving 13 bases between. The DNA for the CDR3 is TGTGCCAGCAGTGATATAGGGATAGGGCAGCCCCAGCATTTT. Encoded protein: CASSDIGIGQPQHF.